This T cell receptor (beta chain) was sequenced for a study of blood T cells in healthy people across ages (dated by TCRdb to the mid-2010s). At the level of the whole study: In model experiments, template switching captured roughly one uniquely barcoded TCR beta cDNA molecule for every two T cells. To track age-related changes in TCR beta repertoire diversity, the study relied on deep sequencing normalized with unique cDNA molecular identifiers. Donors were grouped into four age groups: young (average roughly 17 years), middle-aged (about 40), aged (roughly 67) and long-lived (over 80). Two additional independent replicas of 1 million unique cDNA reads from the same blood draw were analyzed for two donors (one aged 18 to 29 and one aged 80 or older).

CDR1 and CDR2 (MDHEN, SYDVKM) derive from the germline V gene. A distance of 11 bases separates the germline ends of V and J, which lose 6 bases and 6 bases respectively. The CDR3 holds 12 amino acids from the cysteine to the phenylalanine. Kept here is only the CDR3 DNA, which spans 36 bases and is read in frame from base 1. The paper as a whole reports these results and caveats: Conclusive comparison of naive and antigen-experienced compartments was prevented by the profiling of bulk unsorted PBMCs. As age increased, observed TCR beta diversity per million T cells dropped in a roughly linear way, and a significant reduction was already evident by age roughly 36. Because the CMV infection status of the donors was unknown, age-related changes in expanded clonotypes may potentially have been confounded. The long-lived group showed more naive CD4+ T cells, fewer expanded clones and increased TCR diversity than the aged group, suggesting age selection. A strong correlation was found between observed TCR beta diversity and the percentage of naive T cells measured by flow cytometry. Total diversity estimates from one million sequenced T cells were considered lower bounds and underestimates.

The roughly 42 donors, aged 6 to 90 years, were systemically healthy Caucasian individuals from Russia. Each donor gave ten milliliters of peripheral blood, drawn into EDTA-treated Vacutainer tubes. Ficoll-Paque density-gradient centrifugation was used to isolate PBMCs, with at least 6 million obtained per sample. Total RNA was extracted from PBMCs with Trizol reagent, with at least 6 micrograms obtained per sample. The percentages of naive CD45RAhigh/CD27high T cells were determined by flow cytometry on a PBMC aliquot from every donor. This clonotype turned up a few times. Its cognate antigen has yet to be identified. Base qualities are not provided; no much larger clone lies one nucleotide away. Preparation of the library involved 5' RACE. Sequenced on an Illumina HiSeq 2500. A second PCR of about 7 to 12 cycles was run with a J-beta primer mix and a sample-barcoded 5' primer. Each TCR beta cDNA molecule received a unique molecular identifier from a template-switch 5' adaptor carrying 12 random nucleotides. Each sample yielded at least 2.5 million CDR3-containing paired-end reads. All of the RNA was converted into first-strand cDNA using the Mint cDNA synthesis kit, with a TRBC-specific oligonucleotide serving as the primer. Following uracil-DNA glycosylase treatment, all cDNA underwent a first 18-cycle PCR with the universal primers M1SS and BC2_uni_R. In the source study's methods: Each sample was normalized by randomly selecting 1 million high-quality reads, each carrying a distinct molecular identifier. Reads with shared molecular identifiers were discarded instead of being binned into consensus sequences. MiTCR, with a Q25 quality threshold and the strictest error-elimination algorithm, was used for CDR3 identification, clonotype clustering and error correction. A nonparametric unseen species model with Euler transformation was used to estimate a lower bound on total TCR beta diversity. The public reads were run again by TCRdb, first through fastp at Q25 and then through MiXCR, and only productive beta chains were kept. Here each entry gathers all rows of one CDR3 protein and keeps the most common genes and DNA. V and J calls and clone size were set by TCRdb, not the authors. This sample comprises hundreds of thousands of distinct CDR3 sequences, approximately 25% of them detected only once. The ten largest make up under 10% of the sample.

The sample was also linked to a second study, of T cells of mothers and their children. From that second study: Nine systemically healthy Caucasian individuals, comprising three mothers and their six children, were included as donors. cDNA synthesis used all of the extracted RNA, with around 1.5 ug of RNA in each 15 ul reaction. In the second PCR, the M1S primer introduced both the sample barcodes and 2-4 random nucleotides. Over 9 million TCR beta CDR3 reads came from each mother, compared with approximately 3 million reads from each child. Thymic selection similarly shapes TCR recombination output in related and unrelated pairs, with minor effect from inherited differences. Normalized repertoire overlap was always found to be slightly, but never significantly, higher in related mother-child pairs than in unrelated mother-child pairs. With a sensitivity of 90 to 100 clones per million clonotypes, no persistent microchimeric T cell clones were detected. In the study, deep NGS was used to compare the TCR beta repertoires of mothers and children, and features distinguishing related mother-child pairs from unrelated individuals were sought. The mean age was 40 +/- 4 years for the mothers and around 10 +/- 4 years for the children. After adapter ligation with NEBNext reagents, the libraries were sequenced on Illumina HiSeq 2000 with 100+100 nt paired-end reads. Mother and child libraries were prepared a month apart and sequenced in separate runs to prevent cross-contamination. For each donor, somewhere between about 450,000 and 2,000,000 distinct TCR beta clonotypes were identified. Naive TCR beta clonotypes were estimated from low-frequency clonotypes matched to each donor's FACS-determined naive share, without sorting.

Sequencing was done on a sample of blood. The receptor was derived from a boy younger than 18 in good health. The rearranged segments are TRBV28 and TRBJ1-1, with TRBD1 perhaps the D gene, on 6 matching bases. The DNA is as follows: TGTGCCAGCAGACCCCGACAGGCTGAAGCTTTCTTT. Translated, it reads CASRPRQAEAFF. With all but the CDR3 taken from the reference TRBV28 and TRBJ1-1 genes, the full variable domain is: DVKVTQSSRYLVKRTGEKVFLECVQDMDHENMFWYRQDPGLGLRLIYFSYDVKMKEKGDIPEGYSVSREKKERFSLILESASTNQTSMYLCASRPRQAEAFFGQGTRLTVV.